This T cell receptor beta chain appears in the sequencing data of a study of cytomegalovirus exposure and HLA in healthy donors. PCR primers comprised 60 Vbeta and 13 Jbeta primers. Sequencing used immunoSEQ multiplex PCR; TCRdb keeps in-frame clones, though not all of them. The sample includes under 200,000 clones, 68% of them seen just once. This CDR3 is built from 17 residues. V gave up 2 bases and J gave up 5 bases; unmatched junction bases: 10. Germline values: CDR1 MGHRA, CDR2 YSYEKL. Details on this clone: Other nucleotide sequences from this sample produce the same CDR3.

The chain links TRBV4-1 to TRBJ2-7, with 12 bases identical to TRBD1. The sample taken for sequencing was PBMCs. The receptor was derived from a middle-aged man in good health and CMV-seronegative. The CDR3 nucleotides are TGCGCCAGCAGCCAAAGTCCGGGGGACAGGGGGCATCACGAGCAGTACTTC. It encodes CASSQSPGDRGHHEQYF.